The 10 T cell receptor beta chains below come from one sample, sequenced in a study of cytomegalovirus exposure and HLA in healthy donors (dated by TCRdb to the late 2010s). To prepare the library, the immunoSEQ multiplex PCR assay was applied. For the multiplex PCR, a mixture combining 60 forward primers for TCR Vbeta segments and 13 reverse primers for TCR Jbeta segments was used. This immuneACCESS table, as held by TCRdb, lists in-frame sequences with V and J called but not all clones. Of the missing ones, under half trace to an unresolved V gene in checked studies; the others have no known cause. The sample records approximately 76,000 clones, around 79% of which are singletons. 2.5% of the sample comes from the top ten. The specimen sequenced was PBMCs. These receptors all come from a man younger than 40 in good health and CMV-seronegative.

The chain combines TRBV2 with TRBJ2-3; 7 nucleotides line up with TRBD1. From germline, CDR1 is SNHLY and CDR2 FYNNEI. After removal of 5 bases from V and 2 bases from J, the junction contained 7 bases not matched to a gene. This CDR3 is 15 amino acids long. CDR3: CASSSQGLNTDTQYF. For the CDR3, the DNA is TGTGCCAGCAGTTCACAGGGGCTCAACACAGATACGCAGTATTTT.

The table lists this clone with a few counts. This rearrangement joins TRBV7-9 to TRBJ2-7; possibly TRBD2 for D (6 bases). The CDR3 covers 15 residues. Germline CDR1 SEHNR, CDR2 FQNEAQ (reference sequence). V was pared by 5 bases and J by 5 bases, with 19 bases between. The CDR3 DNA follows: TGTGCCAGCAGCGAAAGGGTGGGCGGGGTCCACGAGCAGTACTTC. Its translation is CASSERVGGVHEQYF.

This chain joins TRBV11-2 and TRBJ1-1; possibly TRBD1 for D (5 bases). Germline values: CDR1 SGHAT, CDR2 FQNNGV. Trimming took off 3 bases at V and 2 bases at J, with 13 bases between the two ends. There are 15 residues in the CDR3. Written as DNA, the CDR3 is TGTGCCAGCAGCTTTCGCCAAGGGGCCAACACTGAAGCTTTCTTT. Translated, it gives CASSFRQGANTEAFF.

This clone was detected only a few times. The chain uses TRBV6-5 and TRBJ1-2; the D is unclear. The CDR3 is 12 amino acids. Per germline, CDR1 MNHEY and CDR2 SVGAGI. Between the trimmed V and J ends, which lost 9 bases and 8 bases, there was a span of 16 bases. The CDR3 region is CASGEAPGGYTF. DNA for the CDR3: TGTGCCAGTGGGGAGGCCCCGGGGGGCTACACCTTC.

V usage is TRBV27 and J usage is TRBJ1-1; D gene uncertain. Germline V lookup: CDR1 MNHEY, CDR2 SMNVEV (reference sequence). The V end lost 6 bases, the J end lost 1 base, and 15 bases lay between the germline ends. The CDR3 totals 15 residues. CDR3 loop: CASRDGGPGNTEAFF. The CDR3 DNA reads TGTGCCAGCAGGGACGGAGGTCCCGGGAACACTGAAGCTTTCTTT.

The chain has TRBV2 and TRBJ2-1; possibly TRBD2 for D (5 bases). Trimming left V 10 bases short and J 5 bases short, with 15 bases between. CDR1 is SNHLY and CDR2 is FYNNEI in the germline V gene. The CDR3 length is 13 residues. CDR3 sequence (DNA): TGTGCCATCGACACCCCCGGGGACAATGAGCAGTTCTTC. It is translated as CAIDTPGDNEQFF.

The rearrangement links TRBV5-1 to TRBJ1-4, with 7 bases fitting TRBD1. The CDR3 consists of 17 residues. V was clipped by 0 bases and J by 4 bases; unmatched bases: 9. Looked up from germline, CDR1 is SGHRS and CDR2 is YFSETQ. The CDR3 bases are TGCGCCAGCAGCTTGGCACAGGGGAATGGCCTTAATGAAAAACTGTTTTTT. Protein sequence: CASSLAQGNGLNEKLFF.

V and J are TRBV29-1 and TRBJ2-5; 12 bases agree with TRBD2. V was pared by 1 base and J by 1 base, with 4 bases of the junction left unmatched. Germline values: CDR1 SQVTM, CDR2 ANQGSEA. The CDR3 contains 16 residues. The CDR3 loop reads CSVEGLAGETQETQYF. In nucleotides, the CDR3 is TGCAGCGTTGAAGGACTAGCGGGGGAGACCCAAGAGACCCAGTACTTC.

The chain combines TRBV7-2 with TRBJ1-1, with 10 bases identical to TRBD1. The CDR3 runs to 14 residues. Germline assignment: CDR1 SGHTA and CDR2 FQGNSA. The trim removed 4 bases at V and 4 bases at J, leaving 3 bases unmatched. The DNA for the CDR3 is TGTGCCAGCAGCTCTGACAGGGGGCTCACTGAAGCTTTCTTT. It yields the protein CASSSDRGLTEAFF.

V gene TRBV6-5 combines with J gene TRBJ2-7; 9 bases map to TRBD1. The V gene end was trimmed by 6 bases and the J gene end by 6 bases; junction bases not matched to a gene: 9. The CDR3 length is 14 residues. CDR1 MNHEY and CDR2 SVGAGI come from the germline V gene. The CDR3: CASRSGTGTSEQYF. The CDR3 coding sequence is TGTGCCAGCAGATCCGGGACAGGGACGAGCGAGCAGTACTTC.